The 27 T cell receptor beta chains in this list originate from one sample, sequenced in a study of cytomegalovirus exposure and HLA in healthy donors. Vbeta (60) and Jbeta (13) primers were used in the PCR. Only in-frame clones appear in the TCRdb table, and some are missing; sequencing was by immunoSEQ multiplex PCR. The table lists over 130,000 clones, 70% to 80% of them singletons, with 5% to 6.5% in the top ten. The sample comprised PBMCs. The source of these receptors is a man aged 50 or older in good health and CMV-seropositive.

The rearrangement uses TRBV4-1 and TRBJ2-2; D might be TRBD1 (6 bases). CDR1 and CDR2 from the germline V gene are MGHRA and YSYEKL. CDR3 length: 15 amino acids. Trimming shortened V by 5 bases and J by 6 bases, and 16 bases separated the two germline ends. The CDR3 sequence is CASSNTGTTAGELFF. The DNA of the CDR3 is TGCGCCAGCAGCAACACAGGGACGACGGCCGGGGAGCTGTTTTTT.

This chain links TRBV7-6 with TRBJ2-2; a weak D match, TRBD2 (6 bases). The CDR3 sequence is 16 residues long. CDR1 is SGHVS and CDR2 is FNYEAQ in the germline V gene. Trimming removed 1 base from V and 5 bases from J, with 14 bases in between. CDR3 nucleotides: TGTGCCAGCAGCTTAGTCCCGGGAGTGGGGACCGGGGAGCTGTTTTTT. Protein product: CASSLVPGVGTGELFF.

This chain links TRBV2 with TRBJ2-1, with a possible D match to TRBD2 (5 bases). The CDR3 runs 15 residues. Germline assignment: CDR1 SNHLY and CDR2 FYNNEI. V lost 6 bases and J 1 base, leaving 13 bases between the germline ends. The CDR3 sequence is CASRDPLESYNEQFF. The CDR3 coding sequence is TGTGCCAGCAGGGACCCACTAGAGTCCTACAATGAGCAGTTCTTC. The full variable domain, completed using reference TRBV2 and TRBJ2-1, is EPEVTQTPSHQVTQMGQEVILRCVPISNHLYFYWYRQILGQKVEFLVSFYNNEISEKSEIFDDQFSVERPDGSNFTLKIRSTKLEDSAMYFCASRDPLESYNEQFFGPGTRLTVL.

The gene calls are TRBV7-9 and TRBJ2-5; TRBD2 matches at 9 bases. Germline V gene data show CDR1 as SEHNR and CDR2 as FQNEAQ (reference sequence). The CDR3 is 17 amino acids. The junction had 6 bases not matched to a gene; V was cut back by 0 bases and J by 1 base. CDR3 protein: CASSLALGGGGQETQYF. For the CDR3, the DNA is TGTGCCAGCAGCTTAGCGCTTGGCGGGGGGGGCCAAGAGACCCAGTACTTC.

The chain couples TRBV29-1 to TRBJ1-2; 10 nucleotides match TRBD1. There are 14 residues in the CDR3. CDR1 and CDR2 from the germline V gene are SQVTM and ANQGSEA. V lost 6 bases, J lost 7 bases, and 11 bases stayed unmatched. The CDR3 sequence is CSVRRDRGGSGYTF. Written as DNA, the CDR3 is TGCAGCGTACGCCGGGACAGGGGAGGATCTGGCTACACCTTC. Together with reference TRBV29-1 and TRBJ1-2, the CDR3 gives the full variable domain: SAVISQKPSRDICQRGTSLTIQCQVDSQVTMMFWYRQQPGQSLTLIATANQGSEATYESGFVIDKFPISRPNLTFSTLTVSNMSPEDSSIYLCSVRRDRGGSGYTFGSGTRLTVV.

This chain connects TRBV9 to TRBJ2-1; 14 positions agree with TRBD2. Germline CDR1 reads SGDLS; CDR2 reads YYNGEE. The trim removed 2 bases at V and 9 bases at J, leaving 4 bases unmatched. CDR3 length equals 15 residues. DNA for the CDR3: TGTGCCAGCAGCGTGGGGACTAGCGGGAGTCCTGAGCAGTTCTTC. This codes for CASSVGTSGSPEQFF.

For the CDR3, the DNA is TGTGCCAGCAGCTTAGGGACAGGGACAGATACGCAGTATTTT. This sequence encodes CASSLGTGTDTQYF. This sequence joins TRBV13 and TRBJ2-3; 7 positions match TRBD1. CDR1 is PRHDT and CDR2 is FYEKMQ in the germline V gene (reference sequence). The V and J ends lost 0 bases and 3 bases, in that order; junction bases with no gene match: 0. CDR3 length: 14 amino acids. The whole variable domain, filled in from reference TRBV13 and TRBJ2-3, reads AAGVIQSPRHLIKEKRETATLKCYPIPRHDTVYWYQQGPGQDPQFLISFYEKMQSDKGSIPDRFSAQQFSDYHSELNMSSLELGDSALYFCASSLGTGTDTQYFGPGTRLTVL.

The chain couples TRBV19 to TRBJ1-1, with 7 nucleotides matching TRBD1. Per germline, CDR1 LNHDA and CDR2 SQIVND (reference sequence). The V and J ends lost 7 bases and 1 base, in that order; junction bases with no gene match: 9. CDR3 size: 15 residues. In DNA, the CDR3 is TGTGCCAGTAATCGCCGGGACAGAGGGAACACTGAAGCTTTCTTT. Translated: CASNRRDRGNTEAFF.

The J gene is TRBJ1-1, the V gene TRBV19; D might be TRBD1 (6 bases). Germline CDR1 reads LNHDA; CDR2 reads SQIVND (reference sequence). This CDR3 has 13 amino acids. V was pared by 6 bases and J by 5 bases, with 13 bases between. CDR3 in DNA: TGTGCCAGTAGCCCCCAGGGGAGAACTGAAGCTTTCTTT. This translates into CASSPQGRTEAFF.

CDR3 protein: CATSRDSRRGYYGYTF. CDR3 DNA: TGTGCCACCAGCAGAGATTCGAGGCGGGGTTACTATGGCTACACCTTC. This chain joins TRBV15 and TRBJ1-2; D ambiguous. The CDR3 totals 16 residues. CDR1 LNHNV and CDR2 YYDKDF come from the germline V gene (reference sequence). Trimming removed 0 bases from V and 3 bases from J, with 14 bases in between. Filled out from reference TRBV15 and TRBJ1-2, the complete variable domain reads DAMVIQNPRYQVTQFGKPVTLSCSQTLNHNVMYWYQQKSSQAPKLLFHYYDKDFNNEADTPDNFQSRRPNTSFCFLDIRSPGLGDTAMYLCATSRDSRRGYYGYTFGSGTRLTVV.

The genes are TRBV7-6 and TRBJ1-3; D ambiguous. V was pared by 2 bases and J by 0 bases, with 14 bases between. This CDR3 has 17 residues. Germline CDR1 SGHVS, CDR2 FNYEAQ. The CDR3 nucleotides read TGTGCCAGCAGCTTATCTCACAGATATGGCTCTGGAAACACCATATATTTT. The encoded protein is CASSLSHRYGSGNTIYF.

The chain uses TRBV9 and TRBJ1-1; D may be TRBD1 (5 bases). Germline CDR1 is SGDLS and CDR2 is YYNGEE. Trimming cost V 4 bases and J 3 bases, with 16 bases left between them. CDR3 length equals 15 residues. The CDR3 loop reads CASSQRGWGDTEAFF. The CDR3 nucleotides read TGTGCCAGCAGCCAACGGGGGTGGGGAGACACTGAAGCTTTCTTT.

The rearrangement joins TRBV6-1 to TRBJ2-3; 10 bases line up with TRBD1. V shed 2 bases and J 9 bases; nucleotides not matched to a gene: 11. CDR1 and CDR2 (germline): MNHNS, SASEGT. The CDR3 totals 16 residues. The CDR3 DNA follows: TGTGCCAGCAGTGAATCCCCGGGACAGGGGTTTCGGACGCAGTATTTT. It specifies CASSESPGQGFRTQYF.

This clone appeared a single time. J is TRBJ2-5 and V is TRBV5-4; unclear D gene. The V and J ends lost 0 bases and 6 bases respectively, with 12 bases between them. Germline CDR1 SGHNT, CDR2 YYREEE (reference sequence). This CDR3 has 14 amino acids. CDR3 region: CASSLDSSSKTQYF. The CDR3 DNA reads as TGTGCCAGCAGCTTGGACAGTTCCTCTAAGACCCAGTACTTC.

Worth noting for this clone: At the DNA level, this CDR3 is encoded by other sequences in the same sample as well. The chain uses TRBV10-3 and TRBJ1-5, with 8 positions matching TRBD1. With 6 bases clipped from V and 5 bases from J, the junction kept 3 bases outside the gene matches. The CDR3 has 13 residues. The germline gives CDR1 ENHRY, CDR2 SYGVKD. CDR3: CAIRSDRDQPQHF. The CDR3 region has the DNA TGTGCCATCAGATCGGACAGGGATCAGCCCCAGCATTTT.

This chain uses TRBV25-1 with TRBJ2-3; tentative D call: TRBD2 (5 bases). Germline lookup yields CDR1 MGHDK and CDR2 SYGVNS. The length of the CDR3 is 13 residues. With 0 bases removed from V and 10 bases from J, the gap between germline ends came to 11 bases. The DNA for the CDR3 is TGTGCCAGCAGTGAATATAGTATAGCGTCGCAGTATTTT. It translates to CASSEYSIASQYF.

This clone turned up a few times. CDR3 sequence reads: CSVEDRLQETQYF. DNA for the CDR3: TGCAGCGTTGAAGATCGACTGCAAGAGACCCAGTACTTC. This rearrangement joins TRBV29-1 to TRBJ2-5; D uncertain. Per the germline V gene, CDR1 is SQVTM and CDR2 is ANQGSEA. Trimming cost V 0 bases and J 2 bases, with 7 bases left between them. The length of the CDR3 is 13 residues.

This chain connects TRBV7-9 to TRBJ2-1; 13 bases fit TRBD2. This CDR3 has 16 amino acids. The germline V gene has CDR1 SEHNR and CDR2 FQNEAQ (reference sequence). V shed 6 bases and J 9 bases; nucleotides not matched to a gene: 11. This CDR3 is CASSPGLAGEGSEQFF. The CDR3 DNA follows: TGTGCCAGCAGTCCAGGACTAGCGGGAGAAGGGAGTGAGCAGTTCTTC. The whole variable domain, filled in from reference TRBV7-9 and TRBJ2-1, reads DTGVSQNPRHKITKRGQNVTFRCDPISEHNRLYWYRQTLGQGPEFLTYFQNEAQLEKSRLLSDRFSAERPKGSFSTLEIQRTEQGDSAMYLCASSPGLAGEGSEQFFGPGTRLTVL.

The table lists this clone with a count of one. The rearrangement uses TRBV6-6 and TRBJ2-6; D might be TRBD1 or TRBD2, each matching 5 bases. The CDR3 extends over 12 amino acids. V was clipped by 5 bases and J by 15 bases, with 14 bases between them. The germline V gene has CDR1 MNHNY and CDR2 SVGAGI (reference sequence). CDR3 coding DNA: TGTGCCAGCAGTGACTACAGGTCCCCCCTGACTTTC. It codes for CASSDYRSPLTF.

The V and J genes are TRBV10-3 and TRBJ2-5; TRBD1 agrees at 7 bases. J lost 4 bases, V lost 4 bases, and 6 bases had no gene match. CDR3 length equals 14 residues. The germline V gene encodes CDR1 ENHRY and CDR2 SYGVKD. CDR3 nucleotides: TGTGCCATCAGTGGTGACAGGGTTGTAGAGACCCAGTACTTC. The encoded protein is CAISGDRVVETQYF.

The chain has TRBV11-2 and TRBJ1-3; D uncertain. The CDR3 spans 14 residues. CDR1 is SGHAT, CDR2 FQNNGV, per germline. The V end was cut by 2 bases, the J end by 4 bases, with 9 bases between. CDR3 amino acids: CASSLSRGGNTIYF. The CDR3, as DNA: TGTGCCAGCAGCTTATCACGGGGAGGAAACACCATATATTTT.

The chain links TRBV13 to TRBJ2-1; D unclear. This CDR3 has 13 residues. V lost 5 bases, J lost 3 bases, and 8 bases lay in between. The germline gives CDR1 PRHDT, CDR2 FYEKMQ (reference sequence). CDR3 loop: CASSPPGYNEQFF. Here the CDR3 DNA reads TGTGCCAGCAGCCCCCCGGGCTACAATGAGCAGTTCTTC.

The chain joins TRBV7-9 to TRBJ1-4, with TRBD1 identical over 7 bases. V was pared by 1 base and J by 4 bases, with 3 bases of the junction left unmatched. This CDR3 comprises 15 residues. From germline, CDR1 is SEHNR and CDR2 FQNEAQ (reference sequence). CDR3 in amino acids: CASSLEGQRNEKLFF. The CDR3 nucleotides are TGTGCCAGCAGCTTAGAGGGACAGCGTAATGAAAAACTGTTTTTT. Full variable domain (missing parts from reference TRBV7-9 and TRBJ1-4): DTGVSQNPRHKITKRGQNVTFRCDPISEHNRLYWYRQTLGQGPEFLTYFQNEAQLEKSRLLSDRFSAERPKGSFSTLEIQRTEQGDSAMYLCASSLEGQRNEKLFFGSGTQLSVL.

This clone was picked up one time. The identical CDR3 is also encoded by other nucleotide sequences in the sample. The chain carries TRBV2 and TRBJ1-4, with D unclear. This CDR3 region has 14 residues. Germline lookup yields CDR1 SNHLY and CDR2 FYNNEI. V was clipped by 3 bases and J by 8 bases, with 13 bases between them. CDR3 residues: CASSEVVTEEKLFF. DNA for the CDR3: TGTGCCAGCAGTGAGGTCGTCACCGAGGAAAAACTGTTTTTT.

The genes are TRBV5-1 and TRBJ2-2; the match to TRBD1 covers 7 bases. CDR3 length equals 17 residues. V shed 2 bases and J 1 base; nucleotides not matched to a gene: 8. Germline V gene lookup returns CDR1 SGHRS and CDR2 YFSETQ. The CDR3: CASSFGSRTGNTGELFF. The CDR3 coding sequence is TGCGCCAGCAGCTTCGGTTCGCGGACAGGGAACACCGGGGAGCTGTTTTTT.

Comments on this clone: The same CDR3 is also encoded by other DNA sequences in this sample. This sequence joins TRBV7-8 and TRBJ1-4; D unresolved. Germline assignment: CDR1 SGHVS and CDR2 FQNEAQ. The CDR3 totals 12 residues. The ends were cut back, 8 bases at V and 8 bases at J, with 12 bases in the middle. CDR3 region: CASGRTGEKLFF. CDR3 DNA sequence: TGTGCCAGCGGCCGAACGGGGGAAAAACTGTTTTTT.

This chain links TRBV2 with TRBJ1-3, with unresolved D. The CDR3 length is 13 residues. Trimming left V 4 bases short and J 7 bases short, with 11 bases between. Germline values: CDR1 SNHLY, CDR2 FYNNEI. For the CDR3, the DNA is TGTGCCAGCAGTGTAGCGGGAGGGAACACCATATATTTT. This codes for CASSVAGGNTIYF. The entire variable domain, with the rest obtained from reference TRBV2 and TRBJ1-3, is as follows: EPEVTQTPSHQVTQMGQEVILRCVPISNHLYFYWYRQILGQKVEFLVSFYNNEISEKSEIFDDQFSVERPDGSNFTLKIRSTKLEDSAMYFCASSVAGGNTIYFGEGSWLTVV.